The text below deals with one T cell receptor (beta chain). This sample is part of a study of monozygotic twins with inflammatory bowel disease. Following a re-call of the 5' RACE reads, TCRdb has one entry per CDR3 protein and lacks DNA. The sample holds fewer than 350,000 distinct CDR3 sequences. This CDR3 is 16 amino acids long. Per the germline V gene, CDR1 is SGHRS and CDR2 is YFSETQ. The chain combines TRBV5-1 with TRBJ1-6; as DNA is missing, the TRBD1 call by TCRdb cannot be tested. Material: blood. The receptor was isolated from a human donor with ulcerative colitis or Crohn's disease, or a healthy co-twin of an affected twin (not recorded which). The CDR3 loop is CASSLAKGEKGSPLHF.